A single sample is the source of the 19 T cell receptor beta chains below, sequenced in a study of blood T cell repertoires in COVID-19. Libraries were prepared by immunoSEQ multiplex PCR; TCRdb keeps only in-frame clonotypes and omits some of them. The data show about 200,000 clones, approximately 90% seen once. The sequenced sample consisted of peripheral blood. The receptors here all came from a man aged 55 to 70 with COVID-19, enrolled during active disease.

The chain carries TRBV30 and TRBJ2-7; D not certain. The V end was cut by 6 bases, the J end by 0 bases, with 18 bases between. The CDR3 runs to 15 residues. Germline V gene data show CDR1 as GTSNPN and CDR2 as SVGIG (reference sequence). CDR3 region: CACPLTGQFSYEQYF. The CDR3 DNA reads as TGTGCCTGTCCACTTACGGGTCAGTTCTCCTACGAGCAGTACTTC.

The V call is TRBV7-3, the J call TRBJ2-2; 8 bases fit TRBD1. This CDR3 region has 16 residues. With V trimmed by 5 bases and J by 0 bases, 5 bases remained unmatched. The germline V gene encodes CDR1 SGHTA and CDR2 FQGTGA. In DNA, the CDR3 is TGTGCCAGCAGCACAGGGGGGACAGCGAACACCGGGGAGCTGTTTTTT. This codes for CASSTGGTANTGELFF.

V gene TRBV6-4 combines with J gene TRBJ2-1; D remains ambiguous. Germline assignment: CDR1 MRHNA and CDR2 SNTAGT. This CDR3 has 11 residues. V lost 6 bases, J lost 7 bases, and 7 bases lay in between. Here the CDR3 reads CASRLGNEQFF. The DNA of the CDR3 is TGTGCCAGCAGGCTCGGGAATGAGCAGTTCTTC.

The V and J genes are TRBV12-3 or TRBV12-4 and TRBJ2-7; TRBD2 might be the D (6 bases). This CDR3 region has 13 residues. V was trimmed by 6 bases and J by 7 bases, leaving 16 bases between them. DNA of the CDR3: TGTGCCAGCAGCTGGGTAGGGACTGGGGAGCAGTACTTC. This translates into CASSWVGTGEQYF.

The chain carries TRBV2 and TRBJ1-5; D possibly corresponds to TRBD1 (5 bases). The germline V gene encodes CDR1 SNHLY and CDR2 FYNNEI. This CDR3 region has 14 residues. Trimming took off 5 bases at V and 1 base at J, with 9 bases between the two ends. CDR3 loop: CASSWGLSNQPQHF. The CDR3 DNA reads TGTGCCAGCAGTTGGGGACTGAGCAATCAGCCCCAGCATTTT.

This rearrangement joins TRBV12-3 or TRBV12-4 to TRBJ2-2; D not resolved. The CDR3 spans 11 residues. The CDR3 sequence: CVTSNTGELFF. CDR3 DNA sequence: TGTGTTACTTCGAACACCGGGGAGCTGTTTTTT.

The V call is TRBV27, the J call TRBJ2-7, with D perhaps TRBD2 (6 bases). Germline CDR1 and CDR2: MNHEY and SMNVEV (reference sequence). V gave up 5 bases and J gave up 0 bases, with 14 bases separating them. The CDR3 loop spans 15 amino acids. The CDR3 loop is CASSPSSVPSYEQYF. As DNA, the CDR3 is TGTGCCAGCAGTCCCTCTAGCGTTCCCTCCTACGAGCAGTACTTC.

The V call is TRBV20-1, the J call TRBJ1-2, with D possibly being TRBD1 (6 bases). V lost 3 bases, J lost 12 bases, and 20 bases lay in between. Germline values: CDR1 DFQATT, CDR2 SNEGSKA (reference sequence). The CDR3 covers 13 residues. The CDR3 here is CSASRGNGGPDTF. CDR3 DNA sequence: TGCAGTGCTAGTAGGGGGAACGGAGGCCCGGACACCTTC.

The gene calls are TRBV10-1 and TRBJ2-7; TRBD2 might be the D (6 bases). The CDR3 loop spans 13 amino acids. V was cut by 3 bases and J by 6 bases, with 12 bases left in between. Germline values: CDR1 WNHNN, CDR2 SYGVQD (reference sequence). The CDR3 bases are TGCGCCAGCAGTGATGGCGGGGTTAGCGAGCAGTACTTC. Translating gives CASSDGGVSEQYF.

To note about this clone: Other DNA sequences from this sample encode an identical CDR3 as well. V gene TRBV5-1 combines with J gene TRBJ1-2; tentatively, D is TRBD1 (6 bases). CDR1 and CDR2 from the germline V gene are SGHRS and YFSETQ. V lost 0 bases to trimming and J lost 3 bases, with 6 bases between them. This CDR3 is 13 amino acids long. CDR3 sequence reads: CASSLAGDYGYTF. The DNA of the CDR3 is TGCGCCAGCAGCTTGGCAGGGGACTATGGCTACACCTTC.

The chain has TRBV2 and TRBJ2-7; 10 nucleotides align to TRBD1. V gave up 8 bases and J gave up 7 bases; unmatched junction bases: 5. This CDR3 contains 12 residues. From germline, CDR1 is SNHLY and CDR2 FYNNEI. This CDR3 is CASCRDRGEQYF. DNA of the CDR3: TGTGCCAGCTGTCGGGACAGGGGTGAGCAGTACTTC. Using reference TRBV2 and TRBJ2-7 for the parts outside the CDR3, the full variable domain is EPEVTQTPSHQVTQMGQEVILRCVPISNHLYFYWYRQILGQKVEFLVSFYNNEISEKSEIFDDQFSVERPDGSNFTLKIRSTKLEDSAMYFCASCRDRGEQYFGPGTRLTVT.

The CDR3 DNA sequence: TGTGCCAGCAGCTTGCAGGCGGGCATGAACACTGAAGCTTTCTTT. It encodes CASSLQAGMNTEAFF. The rearrangement uses TRBV5-4 and TRBJ1-1, with D hard to call. The V end lost 1 base, the J end lost 0 bases, and 10 bases lay between the germline ends. The CDR3 covers 15 residues. CDR1 and CDR2 from the germline V gene are SGHNT and YYREEE (reference sequence).

The V and J genes are TRBV5-1 and TRBJ2-3; D remains unclear. The germline CDR1 and CDR2 sequences are SGHRS and YFSETQ. Between the trimmed V and J ends, which lost 3 bases and 2 bases, there was a span of 10 bases. The CDR3 spans 14 residues. The DNA for the CDR3 is TGCGCCAGCAGCTATACTGGTTACACAGATACGCAGTATTTT. The encoded protein is CASSYTGYTDTQYF.

This chain joins TRBV18 and TRBJ2-5; tentative D call: TRBD1 (6 bases). V lost 6 bases to trimming and J lost 5 bases, with 13 bases between them. The CDR3 extends over 13 amino acids. Germline values: CDR1 KGHSH, CDR2 LQKENI. The CDR3 nucleotides read TGTGCCAGCTCTCGACAGGAACGCGAGACCCAGTACTTC. It specifies CASSRQERETQYF.

The chain is built from TRBV19 and TRBJ1-4; D is unresolved. The CDR3 runs to 16 residues. The germline V and J ends were trimmed by 3 bases and 0 bases, with 11 bases remaining between them. Germline V gene lookup returns CDR1 LNHDA and CDR2 SQIVND (reference sequence). CDR3 nucleotides: TGTGCCAGTAGTATGGTAGGAGAGGCAACTAATGAAAAACTGTTTTTT. Translating it yields CASSMVGEATNEKLFF.

The chain is built from TRBV27 and TRBJ2-7, with D perhaps TRBD1 (5 bases). Germline V gene sequence: CDR1 MNHEY, CDR2 SMNVEV (reference sequence). The CDR3 is made up of 14 amino acids. The V and J ends lost 3 bases and 2 bases respectively, with 11 bases between them. CDR3 sequence: CASSLGRAPYEQYF. CDR3 nucleotide sequence: TGTGCCAGCAGTTTGGGCAGGGCCCCCTACGAGCAGTACTTC.

This clone was seen a few times. The chain couples TRBV19 to TRBJ2-1; 8 nucleotides agree with TRBD2. From germline, CDR1 is LNHDA and CDR2 SQIVND (reference sequence). With 4 bases clipped from V and 8 bases from J, the junction kept 19 bases outside the gene matches. This CDR3 has 18 residues. In nucleotides, the CDR3 is TGTGCCAGTAGTAAAGCCTGGGATCTAGCGGGCAAGTCGGATGAGCAGTTCTTC. This codes for CASSKAWDLAGKSDEQFF. The full variable domain, its missing parts supplied by reference TRBV19 and TRBJ2-1, is DGGITQSPKYLFRKEGQNVTLSCEQNLNHDAMYWYRQDPGQGLRLIYYSQIVNDFQKGDIAEGYSVSREKKESFPLTVTSAQKNPTAFYLCASSKAWDLAGKSDEQFFGPGTRLTVL.

The chain links TRBV3-1 (or the pseudogene TRBV3-2) to TRBJ2-7; 8 nucleotides match TRBD2. This CDR3 is built from 15 residues. CDR1 is LGHDT, CDR2 YNNKEL, per germline (reference sequence). With V trimmed by 0 bases and J by 3 bases, 4 bases remained unmatched. DNA for the CDR3: TGTGCCAGCAGCCAAGATGGCGGGGGGAACTACGAGCAGTACTTC. Translating it yields CASSQDGGGNYEQYF.

This chain uses TRBV7-6 with TRBJ2-2; no definite D call. The CDR3 is 16 amino acids. Between the trimmed V and J ends, which lost 1 base and 0 bases, there was a span of 9 bases. The V gene's germline CDR1 is SGHVS and CDR2 FNYEAQ. This chain's CDR3 is CASSLDQVSNTGELFF. Here the CDR3 DNA reads TGTGCCAGCAGCTTAGATCAGGTCTCGAACACCGGGGAGCTGTTTTTT.